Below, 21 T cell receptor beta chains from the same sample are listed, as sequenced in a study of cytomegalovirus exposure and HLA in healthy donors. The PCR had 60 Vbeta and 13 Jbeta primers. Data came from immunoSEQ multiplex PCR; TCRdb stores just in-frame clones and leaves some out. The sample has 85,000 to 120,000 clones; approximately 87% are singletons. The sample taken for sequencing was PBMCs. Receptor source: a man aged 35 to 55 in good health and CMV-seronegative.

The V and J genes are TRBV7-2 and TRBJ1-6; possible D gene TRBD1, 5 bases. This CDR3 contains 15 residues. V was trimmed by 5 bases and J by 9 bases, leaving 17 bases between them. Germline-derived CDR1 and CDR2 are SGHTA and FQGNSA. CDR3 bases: TGTGCCAGCAGCATACAGGTTGGATCCGCTTCACCCCTCCACTTT. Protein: CASSIQVGSASPLHF.

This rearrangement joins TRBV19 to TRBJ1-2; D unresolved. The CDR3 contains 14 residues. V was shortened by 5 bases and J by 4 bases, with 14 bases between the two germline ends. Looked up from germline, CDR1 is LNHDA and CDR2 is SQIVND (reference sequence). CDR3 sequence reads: CASSGLRQTYGYTF. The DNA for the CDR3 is TGTGCCAGTAGTGGCTTGCGGCAGACCTATGGCTACACCTTC.

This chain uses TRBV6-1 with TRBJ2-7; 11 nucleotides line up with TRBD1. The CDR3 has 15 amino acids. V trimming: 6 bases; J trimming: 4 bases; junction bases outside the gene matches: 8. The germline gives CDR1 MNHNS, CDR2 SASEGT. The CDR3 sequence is CASRPRTGGRYEQYF. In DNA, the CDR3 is TGTGCCAGCAGACCGAGGACAGGGGGCAGATACGAGCAGTACTTC.

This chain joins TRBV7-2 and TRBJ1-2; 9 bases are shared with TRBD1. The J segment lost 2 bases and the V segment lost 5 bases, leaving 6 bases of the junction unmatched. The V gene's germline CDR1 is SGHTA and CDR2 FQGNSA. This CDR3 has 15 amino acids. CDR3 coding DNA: TGTGCCAGCAGCGTTACAGGGGGCGCAAACTATGGCTACACCTTC. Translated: CASSVTGGANYGYTF.

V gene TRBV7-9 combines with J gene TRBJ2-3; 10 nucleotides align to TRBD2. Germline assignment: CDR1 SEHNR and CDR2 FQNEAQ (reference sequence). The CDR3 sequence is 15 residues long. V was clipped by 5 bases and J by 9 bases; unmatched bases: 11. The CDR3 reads CASSPGLAAGGTQYF. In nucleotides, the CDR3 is TGTGCCAGCAGCCCAGGACTAGCGGCGGGAGGGACGCAGTATTTT.

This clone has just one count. CDR3 nucleotides: TGTGCCAGCAGTTACAGCCCCGGGGCGGGGTGGGAGCAGTACTTC. Translated, it gives CASSYSPGAGWEQYF. V is TRBV6-6 and J is TRBJ2-7; D is perhaps TRBD2 (6 bases). This CDR3 region has 15 residues. Germline V CDR1 and CDR2: MNHNY, SVGAGI (reference sequence). The V end lost 2 bases, the J end lost 7 bases, and 18 bases lay between the germline ends.

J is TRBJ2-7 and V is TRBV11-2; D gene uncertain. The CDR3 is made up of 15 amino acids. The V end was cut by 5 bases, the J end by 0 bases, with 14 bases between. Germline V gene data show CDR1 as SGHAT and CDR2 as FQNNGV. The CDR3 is CASSPPGALSYEQYF. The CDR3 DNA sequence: TGTGCCAGCAGCCCCCCCGGTGCGCTCTCCTACGAGCAGTACTTC.

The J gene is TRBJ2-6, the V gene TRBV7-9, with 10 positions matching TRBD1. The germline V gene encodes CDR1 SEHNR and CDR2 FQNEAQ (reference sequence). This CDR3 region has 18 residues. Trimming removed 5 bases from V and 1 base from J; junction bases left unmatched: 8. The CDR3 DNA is TGTGCCAGCAGCCTCCCCTTGGGACAGGGGTCTGGGGCCAACGTCCTGACTTTC. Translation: CASSLPLGQGSGANVLTF.

CDR3 DNA sequence: TGTGCCAGCAGTGCCGGACTAGCGGGGCCGGCCTACGAGCAGTACTTC. Translated, it gives CASSAGLAGPAYEQYF. The rearrangement uses TRBV6-1 and TRBJ2-7, with TRBD2 identical over 12 bases. From germline, CDR1 is MNHNS and CDR2 SASEGT. The CDR3 runs to 16 residues. V shed 4 bases, J shed 2 bases, and the junction held 6 bases outside the gene matches.

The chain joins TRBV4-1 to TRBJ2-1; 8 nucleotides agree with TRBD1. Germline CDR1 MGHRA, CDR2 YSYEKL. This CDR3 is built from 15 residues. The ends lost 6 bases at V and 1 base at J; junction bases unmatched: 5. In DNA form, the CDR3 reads TGCGCCAGCAGGACAGACAGGGGATCCTACAATGAGCAGTTCTTC. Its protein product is CASRTDRGSYNEQFF.

CDR3 sequence (DNA): TGCGCCACCTCGCGGGGGGCCCCCGATGGAGGGACTGAAGCTTTCTTT. This codes for CATSRGAPDGGTEAFF. The chain recombines TRBV23-1 with TRBJ1-1; tentatively, D is TRBD1 (6 bases). TRBV23-1 is given ORF status, its function remaining uncertain. The CDR3 spans 16 residues. V was shortened by 10 bases and J by 5 bases, with 26 bases between the two germline ends.

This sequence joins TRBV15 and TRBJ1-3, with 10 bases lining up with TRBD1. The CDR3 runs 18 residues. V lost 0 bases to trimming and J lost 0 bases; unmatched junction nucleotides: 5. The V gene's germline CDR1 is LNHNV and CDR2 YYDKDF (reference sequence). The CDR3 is CATSRDGTGAFSGNTIYF. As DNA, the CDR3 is TGTGCCACCAGCAGAGATGGGACAGGGGCCTTCTCTGGAAACACCATATATTTT.

CDR3 bases: TGCGCCAGCAGCCAAGATGGGAGGGGGTATACTGGAAACACCATATATTTT. Its protein product is CASSQDGRGYTGNTIYF. This chain uses TRBV4-1 with TRBJ1-3; a possible D gene is TRBD1 (6 bases). With 0 bases removed from V and 2 bases from J, the gap between germline ends came to 14 bases. CDR3 length equals 17 residues. CDR1 and CDR2 (germline): MGHRA, YSYEKL.

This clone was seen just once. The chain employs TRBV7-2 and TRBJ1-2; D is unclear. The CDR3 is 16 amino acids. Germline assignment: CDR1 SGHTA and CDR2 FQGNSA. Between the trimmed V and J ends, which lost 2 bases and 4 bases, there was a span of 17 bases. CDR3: CASSLRRPGGSYGYTF. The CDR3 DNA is TGTGCCAGCAGCTTACGACGGCCGGGCGGGTCCTATGGCTACACCTTC.

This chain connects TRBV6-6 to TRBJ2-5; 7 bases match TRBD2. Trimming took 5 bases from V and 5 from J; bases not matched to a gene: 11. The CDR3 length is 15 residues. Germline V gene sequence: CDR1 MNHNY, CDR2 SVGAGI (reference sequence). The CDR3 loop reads CASSHRTSSWETQYF. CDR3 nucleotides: TGTGCCAGCAGTCACCGGACTAGTAGTTGGGAGACCCAGTACTTC.

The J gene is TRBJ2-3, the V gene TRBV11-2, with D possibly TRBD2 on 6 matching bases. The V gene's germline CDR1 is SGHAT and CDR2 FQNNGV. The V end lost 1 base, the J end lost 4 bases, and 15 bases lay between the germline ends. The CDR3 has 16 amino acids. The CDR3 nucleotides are TGTGCCAGCAGCTTAGGGGGCGGGGTGGGGGCAGATACGCAGTATTTT. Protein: CASSLGGGVGADTQYF.

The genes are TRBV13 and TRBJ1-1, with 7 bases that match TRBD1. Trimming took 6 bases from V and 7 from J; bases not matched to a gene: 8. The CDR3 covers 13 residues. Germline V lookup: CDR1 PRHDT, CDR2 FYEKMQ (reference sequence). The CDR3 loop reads CASSLDREDEAFF. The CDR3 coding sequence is TGTGCCAGCAGTCTCGACAGGGAAGATGAAGCTTTCTTT.

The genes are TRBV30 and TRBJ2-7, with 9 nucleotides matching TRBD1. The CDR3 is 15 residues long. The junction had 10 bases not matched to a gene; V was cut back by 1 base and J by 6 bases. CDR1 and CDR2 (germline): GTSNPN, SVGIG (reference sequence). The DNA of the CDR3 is TGTGCCTGGAGTGGGGGAGGACAGGGGTATCGCGAGCAGTACTTC. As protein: CAWSGGGQGYREQYF.

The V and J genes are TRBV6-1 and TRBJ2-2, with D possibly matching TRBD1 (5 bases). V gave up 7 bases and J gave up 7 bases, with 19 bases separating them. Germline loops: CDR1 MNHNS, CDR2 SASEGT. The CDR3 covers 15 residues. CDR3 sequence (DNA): TGTGCCAGCACCCCCGGAACCGGACATGTCGGGGAGCTGTTTTTT. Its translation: CASTPGTGHVGELFF.

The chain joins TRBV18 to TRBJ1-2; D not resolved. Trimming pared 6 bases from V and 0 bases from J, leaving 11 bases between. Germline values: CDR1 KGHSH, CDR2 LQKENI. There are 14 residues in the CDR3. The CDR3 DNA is TGTGCCAGCTCTCCCGAGGTATCTAACTATGGCTACACCTTC. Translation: CASSPEVSNYGYTF.

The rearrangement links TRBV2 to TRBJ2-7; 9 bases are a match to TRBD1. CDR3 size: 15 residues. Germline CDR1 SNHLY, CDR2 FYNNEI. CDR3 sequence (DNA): TGTGCGACCAAAGGAGCGGGGACAGGGATCTACGAGCAGTACTTC. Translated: CATKGAGTGIYEQYF. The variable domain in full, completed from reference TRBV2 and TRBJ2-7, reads EPEVTQTPSHQVTQMGQEVILRCVPISNHLYFYWYRQILGQKVEFLVSFYNNEISEKSEIFDDQFSVERPDGSNFTLKIRSTKLEDSAMYFCATKGAGTGIYEQYFGPGTRLTVT.